The rows below give T cell receptor beta chains drawn from one sample of a study. From the RT-PCR reads, TCRdb called clonotypes with MiXCR, one entry per CDR3 protein. This sample has about 680,000 distinct CDR3 sequences, with 14% found just once. The sample was memory CD4+ T cells from blood. The receptors were sampled from a female donor in good health, serving as a healthy control. Each CDR3 is given with its conserved first and last residue. The D gene is left open where the match is weak. Clone size is stated in some rows and not others, as once, few, many or a class when expanded.

clone_size: NA
d_call: NA
cdr3_length: 14
j_call: TRBJ2-1
v_call: TRBV5-4
cdr3_nt: TGTGCCAGCAGCCCAGCCGGGAGAGGAATTGAGCAGTTCTTC
cdr3_aa: CASSPAGRGIEQFF

clone_size: many
d_call: NA
cdr3_length: 17
j_call: TRBJ2-1
v_call: TRBV6-2/TRBV6-3
cdr3_nt: TGTGCCAGCAGTTCCACACTAGGGTCGAGCTCCTACAATGAGCAGTTCTTC
cdr3_aa: CASSSTLGSSSYNEQFF

clone_size: NA
d_call: NA
cdr3_length: 16
j_call: TRBJ2-2
v_call: TRBV6-5
cdr3_nt: TGTGCCAGCAGTTACTTGGGGGTATCGAACACCGGGGAGCTGTTTTTT
cdr3_aa: CASSYLGVSNTGELFF

clone_size: many
d_call: TRBD1
cdr3_length: 17
j_call: TRBJ2-7
v_call: TRBV15
cdr3_nt: TGTGCCACCAGCAGAGGTCAAGACCGGGACAGAGCCTACGAGCAGTACTTC
cdr3_aa: CATSRGQDRDRAYEQYF

clone_size: NA
d_call: NA
cdr3_length: 13
j_call: TRBJ2-3
v_call: TRBV20-1
cdr3_nt: TGCAGTGCCGCCTACTTGAGCACAGATACGCAGTATTTT
cdr3_aa: CSAAYLSTDTQYF

clone_size: NA
d_call: NA
cdr3_length: 15
j_call: TRBJ2-5
v_call: TRBV24-1
cdr3_nt: TGTGCCACCAGTCCCCCAGGGACGTTCCAAGAGACCCAGTACTTC
cdr3_aa: CATSPPGTFQETQYF

clone_size: many
d_call: NA
cdr3_length: 11
j_call: TRBJ2-3
v_call: TRBV12-3/TRBV12-4
cdr3_nt: TGTGCCAGCAGCTTCACAGATACGCAGTATTTT
cdr3_aa: CASSFTDTQYF

clone_size: NA
d_call: TRBD2
cdr3_length: 16
j_call: TRBJ2-1
v_call: TRBV28
cdr3_nt: TGTGCCAGCAGTCGTGGGGAGTCGGGAGGGTCAAATGAGCAGTTCTTC
cdr3_aa: CASSRGESGGSNEQFF

clone_size: NA
d_call: TRBD2
cdr3_length: 14
j_call: TRBJ2-7
v_call: TRBV5-1
cdr3_nt: TGCGCCAGCAGCTCCGGACTAGGGAGGGTCGAGCAGTACTTC
cdr3_aa: CASSSGLGRVEQYF

clone_size: few
d_call: NA
cdr3_length: 17
j_call: TRBJ2-1
v_call: TRBV3-1
cdr3_nt: TGTGCCAGCAGCCGCGGAGGGTCACGGGTAGGGTCCTCTGAGCAGTTCTTC
cdr3_aa: CASSRGGSRVGSSEQFF

clone_size: many
d_call: NA
cdr3_length: 14
j_call: TRBJ2-3
v_call: TRBV9
cdr3_nt: TGTGCCAGCAGCTTCGCCTCGGAAGGAGATACGCAGTATTTT
cdr3_aa: CASSFASEGDTQYF

clone_size: NA
d_call: NA
cdr3_length: 16
j_call: TRBJ2-1
v_call: TRBV27
cdr3_nt: TGTGCCAGCAGCGCGAGAGGTCCGGGACGGGACAATGAGCAGTTCTTC
cdr3_aa: CASSARGPGRDNEQFF

clone_size: many
d_call: TRBD2
cdr3_length: 14
j_call: TRBJ2-3
v_call: TRBV27
cdr3_nt: TGTGCCAGCAGGCGGGGGGGGACCACAGATACGCAGTATTTT
cdr3_aa: CASRRGGTTDTQYF

clone_size: few
d_call: TRBD1
cdr3_length: 20
j_call: TRBJ2-3
v_call: TRBV6-2/TRBV6-3
cdr3_nt: TGTGCCAGCAGTTACACCGCCTACCCACAGGGGGCTTTGACGGAAGATACGCAGTATTTT
cdr3_aa: CASSYTAYPQGALTEDTQYF

clone_size: NA
d_call: TRBD1
cdr3_length: 16
j_call: TRBJ2-1
v_call: TRBV2
cdr3_nt: TGTGCCAGCAGTGAATACGGGGCAACAGGGGGCGCAGGGCAGTTCTTC
cdr3_aa: CASSEYGATGGAGQFF

clone_size: few
d_call: TRBD2
cdr3_length: 15
j_call: TRBJ2-1
v_call: TRBV5-1
cdr3_nt: TGCGCCAGCAGCTTGGAAGTAGCGGGAGGCGCGGAGCAGTTCTTC
cdr3_aa: CASSLEVAGGAEQFF

clone_size: many
d_call: NA
cdr3_length: 13
j_call: TRBJ1-1
v_call: TRBV6-5
cdr3_nt: TGTGCCAGCAGAGGGAGGGGGAACACTGAAGCTTTCTTT
cdr3_aa: CASRGRGNTEAFF

clone_size: many
d_call: TRBD1
cdr3_length: 14
j_call: TRBJ2-5
v_call: TRBV5-6
cdr3_nt: TGTGCCAGCAGCTCGACAGGGGAAGGGGAGACCCAGTACTTC
cdr3_aa: CASSSTGEGETQYF

clone_size: few
d_call: TRBD1
cdr3_length: 16
j_call: TRBJ1-6
v_call: TRBV7-2
cdr3_nt: TGTGCCAGCAGCCATACAGGGGGCAAATATAATTCACCCCTCCACTTT
cdr3_aa: CASSHTGGKYNSPLHF

clone_size: NA
d_call: NA
cdr3_length: 18
j_call: TRBJ2-6
v_call: TRBV5-6
cdr3_nt: TGTGCCAGCAGCTTGAAGGCAGGGGCCCCCTCTGGGGCCAACGTCCTGACTTTC
cdr3_aa: CASSLKAGAPSGANVLTF

clone_size: once
d_call: TRBD1
cdr3_length: 17
j_call: TRBJ1-5
v_call: TRBV3-1
cdr3_nt: TGTGCCAGCAGCCCAAGGTCCTCTCAGGGGGCCAATCAGCCCCAGCATTTT
cdr3_aa: CASSPRSSQGANQPQHF

clone_size: few
d_call: NA
cdr3_length: 13
j_call: TRBJ1-1
v_call: TRBV27
cdr3_nt: TGTGCCAGCACACCAACAGGGAGGACTGAAGCTTTCTTT
cdr3_aa: CASTPTGRTEAFF

clone_size: few
d_call: TRBD2
cdr3_length: 17
j_call: TRBJ2-7
v_call: TRBV4-3
cdr3_nt: TGCGCCAGCAGCCAAGATCTAAGCGGGAGGACCCACTACGAGCAGTACTTC
cdr3_aa: CASSQDLSGRTHYEQYF

clone_size: NA
d_call: NA
cdr3_length: 13
j_call: TRBJ1-1
v_call: TRBV6-5
cdr3_nt: TGTGCCAGCACGGGGAACATGAACACTGAAGCTTTCTTT
cdr3_aa: CASTGNMNTEAFF

clone_size: few
d_call: TRBD2
cdr3_length: 17
j_call: TRBJ2-5
v_call: TRBV7-2
cdr3_nt: TGTGCCAGCAGCTTAGGTGTAGTGACTAGCGGGGGGGAGACCCAGTACTTC
cdr3_aa: CASSLGVVTSGGETQYF

clone_size: few
d_call: NA
cdr3_length: 14
j_call: TRBJ1-2
v_call: TRBV7-2
cdr3_nt: TGTGCCAGCAGCCTTTCCTTTAATGACTATGGCTACACCTTC
cdr3_aa: CASSLSFNDYGYTF

clone_size: NA
d_call: TRBD2
cdr3_length: 15
j_call: TRBJ2-7
v_call: TRBV20-1
cdr3_nt: TGCAGTGCTAGAAGGGGCGGGGGGAACTCCTACGAGCAGTACTTC
cdr3_aa: CSARRGGGNSYEQYF

clone_size: NA
d_call: NA
cdr3_length: 16
j_call: TRBJ2-2
v_call: TRBV5-1
cdr3_nt: TGCGCCAGCAGCTTGCGGAAGCCAACGAACACCGGGGAGCTGTTTTTT
cdr3_aa: CASSLRKPTNTGELFF

clone_size: NA
d_call: NA
cdr3_length: 14
j_call: TRBJ2-1
v_call: TRBV3-1
cdr3_nt: TGTGCCAGCAGCCCCACCCCATTCCTCAATGAGCAGTTCTTC
cdr3_aa: CASSPTPFLNEQFF

clone_size: many
d_call: TRBD2
cdr3_length: 18
j_call: TRBJ2-4
v_call: TRBV9
cdr3_nt: TGTGCCAGCAGCGTTGGACTAGCAGACGCTGTAGCCAAAAACATTCAGTACTTC
cdr3_aa: CASSVGLADAVAKNIQYF

clone_size: many
d_call: TRBD1
cdr3_length: 16
j_call: TRBJ2-5
v_call: TRBV5-1
cdr3_nt: TGCGCCAGCAGCTCCTCCGCGGGACAGGGGGGAGAGACCCAGTACTTC
cdr3_aa: CASSSSAGQGGETQYF

clone_size: NA
d_call: TRBD1
cdr3_length: 14
j_call: TRBJ1-1
v_call: TRBV5-5
cdr3_nt: TGTGCCAGCAGCAAACGACAGGGAGGCACTGAAGCTTTCTTT
cdr3_aa: CASSKRQGGTEAFF

clone_size: NA
d_call: TRBD2
cdr3_length: 14
j_call: TRBJ2-2
v_call: TRBV20-1
cdr3_nt: TGCAGTGCTAACGAGGGACTACTCACCGGGGAGCTGTTTTTT
cdr3_aa: CSANEGLLTGELFF

clone_size: few
d_call: TRBD1
cdr3_length: 16
j_call: TRBJ2-1
v_call: TRBV24-1
cdr3_nt: TGTGCCACCAGTGACCCGACAGGGGTGACGTTTAGTGAGCAGTTCTTC
cdr3_aa: CATSDPTGVTFSEQFF

clone_size: few
d_call: NA
cdr3_length: 13
j_call: TRBJ1-2
v_call: TRBV6-1
cdr3_nt: TGTGCCAGCAGCGAGAGCATAAACTATGGCTACACCTTC
cdr3_aa: CASSESINYGYTF

clone_size: NA
d_call: TRBD1
cdr3_length: 15
j_call: TRBJ1-1
v_call: TRBV6-5
cdr3_nt: TGTGCCAGCAGTTACTCGGGGACAGGGAACACTGAAGCTTTCTTT
cdr3_aa: CASSYSGTGNTEAFF

clone_size: many
d_call: NA
cdr3_length: 11
j_call: TRBJ2-3
v_call: TRBV20-1
cdr3_nt: TGCAGTGACGGGACCACAGATACGCAGTATTTT
cdr3_aa: CSDGTTDTQYF

clone_size: NA
d_call: TRBD1
cdr3_length: 14
j_call: TRBJ2-4
v_call: TRBV12-3/TRBV12-4
cdr3_nt: TGTGCCAGCAGTGGGGGAGGACAGGGAAACATTCAGTACTTC
cdr3_aa: CASSGGGQGNIQYF

clone_size: many
d_call: TRBD2
cdr3_length: 15
j_call: TRBJ2-1
v_call: TRBV7-2
cdr3_nt: TGTGCCAGCAGCTTATCTAGCGGGAGTTTCAATGAGCAGTTCTTC
cdr3_aa: CASSLSSGSFNEQFF

clone_size: few
d_call: TRBD2
cdr3_length: 16
j_call: TRBJ2-1
v_call: TRBV7-9
cdr3_nt: TGTGCCAGCAGCTCACAGGGACTAGCGGGGCGGAATGAGCAGTTCTTC
cdr3_aa: CASSSQGLAGRNEQFF

clone_size: few
d_call: TRBD1
cdr3_length: 14
j_call: TRBJ1-5
v_call: TRBV7-9
cdr3_nt: TGTGCCAGCAGCTCGACAGGGGGCGAGCAGCCCCAGCATTTT
cdr3_aa: CASSSTGGEQPQHF

clone_size: many
d_call: TRBD2
cdr3_length: 14
j_call: TRBJ2-5
v_call: TRBV10-3
cdr3_nt: TGTGCCATCAGTGCTAGCGGAGCACCCGAGACCCAGTACTTC
cdr3_aa: CAISASGAPETQYF

clone_size: many
d_call: NA
cdr3_length: 14
j_call: TRBJ1-2
v_call: TRBV5-1
cdr3_nt: TGCGCCAGCAGCTTGGGACAGGCAAACTATGGCTACACCTTC
cdr3_aa: CASSLGQANYGYTF

clone_size: few
d_call: TRBD1
cdr3_length: 16
j_call: TRBJ2-2
v_call: TRBV7-9
cdr3_nt: TGTGCCAGCAGCTCCGGCTACAGGGGCGGCACCGGGGAGCTGTTTTTT
cdr3_aa: CASSSGYRGGTGELFF

clone_size: NA
d_call: NA
cdr3_length: 15
j_call: TRBJ1-2
v_call: TRBV6-4
cdr3_nt: TGTGCCAGCAGTCCCGACGGGATGACTGGCTATGGCTACACCTTC
cdr3_aa: CASSPDGMTGYGYTF

clone_size: few
d_call: NA
cdr3_length: 13
j_call: TRBJ2-3
v_call: TRBV20-1
cdr3_nt: TGCAGTGTCCTGACCGCTAGCACAGATACGCAGTATTTT
cdr3_aa: CSVLTASTDTQYF

clone_size: NA
d_call: TRBD2
cdr3_length: 13
j_call: TRBJ2-3
v_call: TRBV10-3
cdr3_nt: TGTGCCATCAGCCCGGGGGGGGTAGATACGCAGTATTTT
cdr3_aa: CAISPGGVDTQYF

clone_size: few
d_call: NA
cdr3_length: 16
j_call: TRBJ1-4
v_call: TRBV27
cdr3_nt: TGTGCCAGCAGTCCCACCGGTCGGGGAACTAATGAAAAACTGTTTTTT
cdr3_aa: CASSPTGRGTNEKLFF

clone_size: NA
d_call: TRBD1
cdr3_length: 14
j_call: TRBJ2-7
v_call: TRBV7-9
cdr3_nt: TGTGCCAGCAGCTTAGCGTCCGGGACAGGCGAGCAGTACTTC
cdr3_aa: CASSLASGTGEQYF

clone_size: NA
d_call: TRBD2
cdr3_length: 21
j_call: TRBJ2-1
v_call: TRBV4-2
cdr3_nt: TGTGCCAGCAGCCCTGATCCCGGACTAGCGGGGGGGCGGAGCTCCTACAATGAGCAGTTCTTC
cdr3_aa: CASSPDPGLAGGRSSYNEQFF

clone_size: NA
d_call: TRBD2
cdr3_length: 18
j_call: TRBJ2-3
v_call: TRBV7-2
cdr3_nt: TGTGCCAGCAGCCCCACCCATCTCGCGGGAGTCGGCACAGATACGCAGTATTTT
cdr3_aa: CASSPTHLAGVGTDTQYF

clone_size: NA
d_call: TRBD2
cdr3_length: 14
j_call: TRBJ2-7
v_call: TRBV20-1
cdr3_nt: TGCAGTGCTCGTAGCGGGAGGGACACCTACGAGCAGTACTTC
cdr3_aa: CSARSGRDTYEQYF

clone_size: few
d_call: TRBD2
cdr3_length: 19
j_call: TRBJ2-7
v_call: TRBV7-2
cdr3_nt: TGTGCCAGCAGCCTCCACCCGACTAGCGGGGGACCCCAAACCTACGAGCAGTACTTC
cdr3_aa: CASSLHPTSGGPQTYEQYF

clone_size: many
d_call: NA
cdr3_length: 14
j_call: TRBJ2-5
v_call: TRBV20-1
cdr3_nt: TGCAGTGCTAGAGATCGGGCGGGGAGGGAGACCCAGTACTTC
cdr3_aa: CSARDRAGRETQYF

clone_size: few
d_call: TRBD1
cdr3_length: 15
j_call: TRBJ2-1
v_call: TRBV7-8
cdr3_nt: TGTGCCAGCAGCTGGGGTCAGGGGGCCTACAATGAGCAGTTCTTC
cdr3_aa: CASSWGQGAYNEQFF

clone_size: few
d_call: NA
cdr3_length: 12
j_call: TRBJ2-1
v_call: TRBV7-9
cdr3_nt: TGTGCCAGCAGCCTAGCATTGGATGAGCAGTTCTTC
cdr3_aa: CASSLALDEQFF

clone_size: NA
d_call: NA
cdr3_length: 12
j_call: TRBJ2-1
v_call: TRBV30
cdr3_nt: TGTGCCTGGAGTGCCCAAGTCGGCGAGCAGTTCTTC
cdr3_aa: CAWSAQVGEQFF

clone_size: few
d_call: NA
cdr3_length: 14
j_call: TRBJ1-1
v_call: TRBV12-3/TRBV12-4
cdr3_nt: TGTGCCAGCAGCCAGGCCCATGCGAACACTGAAGCTTTCTTT
cdr3_aa: CASSQAHANTEAFF

clone_size: NA
d_call: NA
cdr3_length: 14
j_call: TRBJ1-4
v_call: TRBV5-4
cdr3_nt: TGTGCCAGCAGCTTGGCCACACTGCCTGAAAAACTGTTTTTT
cdr3_aa: CASSLATLPEKLFF

clone_size: NA
d_call: NA
cdr3_length: 13
j_call: TRBJ2-1
v_call: TRBV5-1
cdr3_nt: TGCGCCAGCAGCTCCATGGGGGCCAATGAGCAGTTCTTC
cdr3_aa: CASSSMGANEQFF